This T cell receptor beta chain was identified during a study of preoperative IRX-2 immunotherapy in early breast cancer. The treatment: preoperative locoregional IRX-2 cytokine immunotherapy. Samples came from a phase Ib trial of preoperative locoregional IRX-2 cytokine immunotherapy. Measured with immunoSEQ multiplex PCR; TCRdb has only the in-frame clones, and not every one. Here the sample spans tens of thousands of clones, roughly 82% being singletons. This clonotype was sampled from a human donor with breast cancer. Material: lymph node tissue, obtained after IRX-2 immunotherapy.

This chain's CDR3 is CASSQSGRNTEAFF. CDR3 bases: TGTGCCAGCAGCCAATCGGGAAGGAACACTGAAGCTTTCTTT. This chain joins TRBV16 and TRBJ1-1; no firm D call. Between the trimmed V and J ends, which lost 0 bases and 1 base, there was a span of 6 bases. CDR3 length: 14 amino acids. The germline CDR1 and CDR2 sequences are KGHSY and FQNENV.